The clone carrying this T cell receptor (beta chain) was detected a few times. Antigen unknown. Germline V gene lookup returns CDR1 SGHDT and CDR2 YYEEEE. CDR3 length: 16 amino acids. V lost 4 bases to trimming and J lost 3 bases; unmatched junction nucleotides: 11. These data come from a study of shared clonotypes between healthy human individuals. For unsorted PBMC, around 300 ng DNA per replicate equaled tens of thousands of T cell genomes. Sequenced by immunoSEQ multiplex PCR; TCRdb stores in-frame clones only, minus some. The table has about 600,000 clones, roughly 79% seen once. Whole-study findings and limits: Genetic and exposure-history diversity was limited by the few donors.

The chain recombines TRBV5-6 with TRBJ2-7, with TRBD1 matching over 9 bases. The sequence was obtained from a woman aged 40 to 50 in good health. Some clones in this sample may be carry-over from other donors' samples. The sample was PBMCs. The DNA of the CDR3 is TGTGCCAGCAGCCCCCCGGACGGGACAGGGTTCTACGAGCAGTACTTC. Protein product: CASSPPDGTGFYEQYF.